The T cell receptor beta chain described here comes from a study of shared clonotypes between healthy human individuals. The junction had 2 bases not matched to a gene; V was cut back by 6 bases and J by 4 bases. The germline gives CDR1 SGHVS, CDR2 FNYEAQ. The CDR3 has 12 residues. Some clones are missing from TCRdb's copy, which holds only in-frame ones; the method was immunoSEQ multiplex PCR. The data show roughly 2.5 million clones, with approximately 94% seen just once and 0.14% held by the top ten. As regards this clone: Additional DNA sequences in this sample encode the identical CDR3.

This TCR derives from a man aged 18 to 30 in good health. The chain joins TRBV7-6 to TRBJ2-5; TRBD2 agrees at 7 bases. Sequences were obtained from naive CD4+ T cells sorted from blood. Subset given: CD45RA+ positively selected. CDR3 sequence (DNA): TGTGCCAGCAGTTCGGGAGGAGAGACCCAGTACTTC. This codes for CASSSGGETQYF.